The source of this T cell receptor beta chain is a study of shared clonotypes between healthy human individuals. The assay was immunoSEQ multiplex PCR, and TCRdb's table has in-frame clones only and misses some. Counted here are about 1 million clones, about 75% occurring once; the ten biggest clones make up around 1.4%. Sequenced: memory CD4+ T cells sorted from blood. Noted subset: CD45RA-negative fraction. This receptor was obtained from a man younger than 35 in good health.

The CDR3 DNA sequence: TGCGCCAGCAGCTTGGCGGGGGCGCGAGGAAACACCATATATTTT. Residues: CASSLAGARGNTIYF. The J gene is TRBJ1-3, the V gene TRBV5-1, with TRBD1 as a possible D gene (6 bases). CDR3 length: 15 amino acids. V lost 0 bases to trimming and J lost 4 bases, with 11 bases between them. CDR1 and CDR2 from the germline V gene are SGHRS and YFSETQ.